A single sample is the source of the 16 T cell receptor beta chains below, sequenced in a study of tumor-infiltrating lymphocytes in oesophageal squamous cell carcinoma. Via MiXCR, TCRdb re-called the PCR reads, giving one row per CDR3 protein. The sample shows 12,000 or so distinct CDR3 sequences, approximately 50% of them seen only once. The material sequenced was esophageal tumor tissue. These receptors all stem from a female donor with esophageal squamous cell carcinoma.

The V and J genes are TRBV12-3 or TRBV12-4 and TRBJ2-6, with 7 bases that match TRBD1. The J call may be in error: the DNA end matches TRBJ2-5 better. CDR3 length: 14 amino acids. CDR3 amino acids: CASNEWGQQETQYF. The DNA of the CDR3 is TGTGCCAGCAACGAATGGGGACAGCAAGAGACCCAGTACTTC.

V and J are TRBV27 and TRBJ2-3; 9 bases line up with TRBD2. The J call may be in error: the DNA end matches TRBJ2-1 better. This CDR3 is built from 15 residues. CDR1 MNHEY and CDR2 SMNVEV come from the germline V gene (reference sequence). This CDR3 reads CASSLGGTSTDTQFF. The CDR3 DNA follows: TGTGCCAGCAGTTTGGGCGGGACTAGCACAGATACGCAGTTCTTC.

This clonotype counts as medium-sized. The chain employs TRBV6-1 and TRBJ2-3; D perhaps matches TRBD1 (6 bases). Germline V gene lookup returns CDR1 MNHNS and CDR2 SASEGT. CDR3 length equals 13 residues. Between the trimmed V and J ends, which lost 11 bases and 0 bases, there was a span of 12 bases. CDR3 sequence reads: CAARGLSTDTQYF. The CDR3 DNA reads TGTGCCGCTAGGGGGTTGAGCACAGATACGCAGTATTTT.

V is TRBV7-4 and J is TRBJ2-3; D uncertain. The J call may be mistaken, given a closer DNA end match to TRBJ1-1. CDR1 SGHVT and CDR2 SQSDAQ come from the germline V gene. The length of the CDR3 is 14 residues. CDR3 bases: TGTGCCAGCAGGTGGTCCCCGGGAGACACTGAAGCTTTCTTT. Translation: CASRWSPGDTEAFF.

The chain recombines TRBV28 with TRBJ2-5; D unclear. The end of the DNA is better explained by TRBJ2-1, so the J call may be wrong. From germline, CDR1 is MDHEN and CDR2 SYDVKM. CDR3 length: 13 amino acids. DNA of the CDR3: TGTGCCAGCAGTTTGGTACAGCCCTACGAGCAGTTCTTC. Encoded protein: CASSLVQPYEQFF.

A few counts support this clonotype. The chain carries TRBV4-1 and TRBJ2-7; possibly TRBD2 for D (6 bases). The end of the DNA aligns better with TRBJ2-5, so the J call may be wrong. The CDR3 is 15 residues long. Germline V gene sequence: CDR1 MGHRA, CDR2 YSYEKL. CDR3 protein: CASSPGDDPRETQYF. CDR3 bases: TGCGCCAGCAGCCCGGGAGATGACCCCCGTGAGACCCAGTACTTC.

As regards this clonotype: The missing conserved phenylalanine or tryptophan at the end of this CDR3 makes a read error likely. Because the CDR3's place on the DNA is in doubt, the DNA is left out and the CDR3 is given as listed by TCRdb. This chain uses TRBV6-6 with TRBJ2-5; TRBD1 reflects the table's D call only, with no check against the DNA. Germline V gives CDR1 MNHNY, CDR2 SVGAGI (reference sequence). The CDR3 numbers 17 amino acids, ends counted. This chain's CDR3 is CASRLQIRVNYGYTFGS.

In this sample, this clonotype turned up many times. The rearrangement joins TRBV19 to TRBJ2-5; 8 bases agree with TRBD2. Germline values: CDR1 LNHDA, CDR2 SQIVND (reference sequence). The V and J ends lost 3 bases and 2 bases, in that order; junction bases with no gene match: 5. The length of the CDR3 is 15 residues. CDR3 bases: TGTGCCAGTAGTATCGGCGGGGGGCTGCAAGAGACCCAGTACTTC. Its protein is CASSIGGGLQETQYF.

This chain links TRBV6-1 with TRBJ2-3; D remains unclear. The J call may be faulty, since TRBJ2-1 better matches the DNA end. Per germline, CDR1 MNHNS and CDR2 SASEGT. The CDR3 sequence is 12 residues long. For the CDR3, the DNA is TGTGCCAGCAGTGAAGCGAGGAATGAGCAGTTCTTC. It specifies CASSEARNEQFF.

V is TRBV7-9 and J is TRBJ2-3; unclear D gene. Trimming pared 5 bases from V and 2 bases from J, leaving 2 bases between. Germline V gene lookup returns CDR1 SEHNR and CDR2 FQNEAQ (reference sequence). CDR3 length: 11 residues. CDR3 residues: CASSTTDTQYF. In DNA form, the CDR3 reads TGTGCCAGCAGCACCACAGATACGCAGTATTTT.

This rearrangement joins TRBV7-9 to TRBJ2-1; 9 bases agree with TRBD1. The J call may be faulty, since TRBJ2-5 better matches the DNA end. CDR3 length: 17 amino acids. Germline lookup yields CDR1 SEHNR and CDR2 FQNEAQ (reference sequence). In nucleotides, the CDR3 is TGTGCCAGCAGCTTAGCGCCCGGGACAGGGATCCAAGAGACCCAGTACTTC. It translates to CASSLAPGTGIQETQYF.

Sample share makes this clonotype medium-sized. The chain links TRBV6-2 or TRBV6-3 to TRBJ2-7; 8 nucleotides align to TRBD1. This CDR3 region has 16 residues. Germline assignment: CDR1 MNHEY and CDR2 SVGEGT. The V gene end was trimmed by 2 bases and the J gene end by 4 bases; junction bases not matched to a gene: 10. CDR3 sequence reads: CASSYGPGGERYEQYF. CDR3 sequence (DNA): TGTGCCAGCAGTTACGGTCCAGGGGGCGAAAGGTACGAGCAGTACTTC.

The chain links TRBV7-6 to TRBJ2-5; 10 nucleotides match TRBD1. The J call is uncertain, as TRBJ2-1 better fits the DNA end. CDR1 and CDR2 (germline): SGHVS, FNYEAQ. CDR3 length: 17 amino acids. The CDR3 coding sequence is TGTGCCAGCAGCCCTCGTCTCGGGGACAGGGGTGGCCATGAGCAGTTCTTC. It codes for CASSPRLGDRGGHEQFF.

This clonotype was observed a handful of times. The chain uses TRBV7-2 and TRBJ2-5, with D unclear. CDR1 SGHTA and CDR2 FQGNSA come from the germline V gene. The V and J ends lost 0 bases and 9 bases respectively, with 14 bases between them. CDR3 length: 14 residues. The CDR3 spells CASSLAYATRSQYF. CDR3 coding DNA: TGTGCCAGCAGCTTAGCGTATGCTACGAGGTCCCAGTACTTC. The full variable domain, in which reference TRBV7-2 and TRBJ2-5 provide the parts outside the CDR3, is GAGVSQSPSNKVTEKGKDVELRCDPISGHTALYWYRQSLGQGLEFLIYFQGNSAPDKSGLPSDRFSAERTGGSVSTLTIQRTQQEDSAVYLCASSLAYATRSQYFGPGTRLLVL.

About this clonotype itself: It is likely a read error, because the conserved phenylalanine at the end of the CDR3 is missing. It is unclear where the CDR3 begins or ends on the DNA, so no DNA is shown, and the CDR3 is as TCRdb lists it. The J gene is TRBJ2-3, the V gene TRBV7-4; the table assigns TRBD2, which was not confirmed against the DNA. From germline, CDR1 is SGHVT and CDR2 SQSDAQ. The length of the CDR3 is 18 amino acids, counting both ends. The CDR3 sequence: CASSRLGQLTYHEQFFGP.

The CDR3 is CASSFLAGSREQFF. CDR3 DNA sequence: TGTGCCAGCAGCTTCCTAGCGGGATCGAGGGAGCAGTTCTTC. The chain links TRBV7-2 to TRBJ2-1; 9 bases agree with TRBD2. Trimming took 3 bases from V and 10 from J; bases not matched to a gene: 7. Per germline, CDR1 SGHTA and CDR2 FQGNSA. CDR3 length equals 14 residues. The full variable domain, completed using reference TRBV7-2 and TRBJ2-1, is GAGVSQSPSNKVTEKGKDVELRCDPISGHTALYWYRQSLGQGLEFLIYFQGNSAPDKSGLPSDRFSAERTGGSVSTLTIQRTQQEDSAVYLCASSFLAGSREQFFGPGTRLTVL.